This TCR beta chain stems from a study of blood T cell repertoires in COVID-19 (dated by TCRdb to 2018 to 2021). Regarding the study in general: Collaborator samples came from the United States, Italy and Spain and covered acute and convalescent phases of COVID-19. HLA class I and class II types, where available, came from metadata supplied by the sample provider rather than from assay-based typing. The prospective study material was composed of cDNA or gDNA derived from T cells, B-cell-depleted T cells, or PBMCs. The samples were drawn from two sources: the first 160 participants of the ongoing ImmuneRACE study, and 1,000 to 1,500 subjects contributed by 6 global collaborators. A de-identified subject ID, COVID-19 status, age in years and sex were almost always included in the sample metadata. Deeply sampled blood TCRbeta repertoires from subjects exposed to, actively infected with, or recovered from COVID-19 were included in the dataset. A freely available public database, intended as a resource for researchers studying the immune response to SARS-CoV-2, is where the repertoires were released.

The full study reports these points: The quantity of clinical and demographic metadata differed by source and by participant and was supplied without curation.

The immunoSEQ Assay, a bias-controlled multiplex PCR, was used to amplify TCRbeta CDR3 regions from genomic DNA. The paper's processing steps were these. The number of nucleated cells in each sample was estimated from the amplification of reference gene primers within the assay. To quantify the absolute abundance of each unique TCRbeta CDR3 rearrangement, sequence reads were collapsed and filtered. For each sample, productive Simpson clonality was calculated by taking the square root of Simpson's diversity index across productive rearrangements. The immuneACCESS repertoire file appears here via TCRdb, limited to in-frame rearrangements. These files lack a portion of the clones; in checked studies, under half of the deficit traces to unresolved V genes, and the cause of the others is not known. The V and J calls and clone size are taken from that table; D and trimming were inferred from the DNA. The sample table records over 150,000 clones; roughly 87% of these occur just once. Together, the top ten hold 7% of the sample.

Points on this clone: It lacks a known antigen. No base qualities exist here, and no much larger clone lies one base off it.

Participants in the prospective study were aged roughly 18 to 89 years, lived in 20 to 30 United States geographic areas, and enrolled through a virtual design. Cohort assignment in the prospective study relied on participant-reported clinical history from a screening survey and a study questionnaire. For ImmuneRACE Cohort 3, a participant was defined as recovered based on two consecutive negative NP/OP PCR tests, clearance by a healthcare professional, or resolution of symptoms. In the prospective study, mobile phlebotomists collected whole blood, serum and a nasopharyngeal or oropharyngeal swab from each participant. Participants in the prospective study had the option to provide additional blood draws and questionnaires over an approximately 2-month period. Prospective study blood samples were shipped either frozen or at room temperature before DNA extraction. Via the germline V gene, CDR1 is SNHLY and CDR2 FYNNEI. Including the terminal cysteine and phenylalanine, the CDR3 comprises 13 residues. Only the CDR3 DNA stays, 39 bases, in frame from base 1. V is cut by 6 bases and J by 6 bases, and the space between the germline ends is 15 bases.

The sample taken for sequencing was PBMCs or T cells enriched from blood (not recorded which). The receptor's source is a woman aged 45-65 years who had recovered from COVID-19. This receptor chain uses TRBV2 and TRBJ2-7; TRBD2 might be the D gene, on 5 matching bases. The nucleotide sequence is given as TGTGCCAGCAGGGAGGACGGGTTAGGCGAGCAGTACTTC. Translation gives CASREDGLGEQYF.